A selection of T cell receptor beta chains follows, all from one sample in a study of blood T cells in healthy people across ages. TCRdb re-analysed the 5' RACE reads in MiXCR, keeping a single row per CDR3 protein. Seen here are 1.5 million or so distinct CDR3 sequences, around 40% observed once, and the top ten hold less than 5%. Sequenced: blood. The receptors shown here come from a woman younger than 35 in good health. CDR3s leave out the opening cysteine and the closing phenylalanine or tryptophan. The order of the fields is D gene, V gene, J gene, CDR3 protein. The D gene is left open where the match is weak.

D: TRBD2; V: TRBV20-1; J: TRBJ2-2; CDR3: SARPSGRDTGELF
D: -; V: TRBV24-1; J: TRBJ2-5; CDR3: ATSPSPGTAGQETQY
D: TRBD2; V: TRBV7-2; J: TRBJ2-7; CDR3: ASSLARTSGGFNEQY
D: TRBD2; V: TRBV20-1; J: TRBJ2-4; CDR3: SAAAGAVAKNIQY
D: -; V: TRBV6-5; J: TRBJ1-2; CDR3: ASSYFSGDGYT
D: -; V: TRBV4-1; J: TRBJ2-7; CDR3: ASSQVGHHLYEQY
D: -; V: TRBV5-1; J: TRBJ1-1; CDR3: ASSRTDPNRIEAF
D: -; V: TRBV12-2; J: TRBJ2-3; CDR3: ASRLTEQCFTDTQY
D: -; V: TRBV7-2; J: TRBJ2-1; CDR3: ASSVSPGALEQF
D: -; V: TRBV3-1; J: TRBJ2-5; CDR3: ASSQGGVGTQY
D: -; V: TRBV7-2; J: TRBJ2-3; CDR3: ASSLTQGSNTQY
D: -; V: TRBV28; J: TRBJ1-1; CDR3: ASSNTVNTEAF
D: -; V: TRBV9; J: TRBJ1-2; CDR3: ASSVVPTNYGYT
D: -; V: TRBV4-1; J: TRBJ2-3; CDR3: ASSQDKGKQRDTQY
D: TRBD2; V: TRBV25-1; J: TRBJ2-7; CDR3: ASSGGGKSYEQY
D: -; V: TRBV24-1; J: TRBJ2-1; CDR3: ATNFDTDNEQF
D: TRBD1; V: TRBV7-2; J: TRBJ2-1; CDR3: ASRLTGTGGYNEQF
D: TRBD2; V: TRBV7-2; J: TRBJ2-4; CDR3: ASSPGTSVKNIQY
D: -; V: TRBV20-1; J: TRBJ2-7; CDR3: SARAEGKQY
D: -; V: TRBV5-1; J: TRBJ1-2; CDR3: ASRSESGNYGYT
D: -; V: TRBV7-2; J: TRBJ2-3; CDR3: ASSDHALTYTQY
D: -; V: TRBV7-9; J: TRBJ1-3; CDR3: ASSAEGGNTIY
D: -; V: TRBV7-9; J: TRBJ1-2; CDR3: ASLRDGRGYT
D: TRBD2; V: TRBV9; J: TRBJ2-3; CDR3: ASSVLAGATSTDTQY
D: TRBD2; V: TRBV9; J: TRBJ2-2; CDR3: ASSVGGLAGDHTGELF
D: -; V: TRBV6-6; J: TRBJ2-1; CDR3: ASSDHSSYNEQF
D: -; V: TRBV7-2; J: TRBJ2-7; CDR3: ASSLRPLLGEQY
D: TRBD1; V: TRBV20-1; J: TRBJ1-1; CDR3: SAGQGDTEAF
D: TRBD1; V: TRBV25-1; J: TRBJ2-1; CDR3: ASSEAGTEDNEQF
D: -; V: TRBV21-1; J: TRBJ2-5; CDR3: ASKYQGAGETQY
D: -; V: TRBV7-2; J: TRBJ2-7; CDR3: ASSLAPVLYEQY